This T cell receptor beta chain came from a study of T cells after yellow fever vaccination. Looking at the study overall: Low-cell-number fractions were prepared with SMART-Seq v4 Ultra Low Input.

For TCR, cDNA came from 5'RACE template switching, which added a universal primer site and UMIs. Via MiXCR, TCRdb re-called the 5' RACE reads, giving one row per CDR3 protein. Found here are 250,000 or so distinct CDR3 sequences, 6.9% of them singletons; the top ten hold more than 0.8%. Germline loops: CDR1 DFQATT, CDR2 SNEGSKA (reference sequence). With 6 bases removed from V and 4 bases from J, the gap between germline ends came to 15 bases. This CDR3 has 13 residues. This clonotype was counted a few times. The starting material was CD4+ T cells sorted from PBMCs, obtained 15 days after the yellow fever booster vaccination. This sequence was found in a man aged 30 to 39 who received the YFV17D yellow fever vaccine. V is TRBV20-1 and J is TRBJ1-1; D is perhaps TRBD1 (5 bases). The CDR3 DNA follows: TGCAGTGCCAGGCGGGGCGAAGGCACTGAAGCTTTCTTT. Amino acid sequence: CSARRGEGTEAFF.